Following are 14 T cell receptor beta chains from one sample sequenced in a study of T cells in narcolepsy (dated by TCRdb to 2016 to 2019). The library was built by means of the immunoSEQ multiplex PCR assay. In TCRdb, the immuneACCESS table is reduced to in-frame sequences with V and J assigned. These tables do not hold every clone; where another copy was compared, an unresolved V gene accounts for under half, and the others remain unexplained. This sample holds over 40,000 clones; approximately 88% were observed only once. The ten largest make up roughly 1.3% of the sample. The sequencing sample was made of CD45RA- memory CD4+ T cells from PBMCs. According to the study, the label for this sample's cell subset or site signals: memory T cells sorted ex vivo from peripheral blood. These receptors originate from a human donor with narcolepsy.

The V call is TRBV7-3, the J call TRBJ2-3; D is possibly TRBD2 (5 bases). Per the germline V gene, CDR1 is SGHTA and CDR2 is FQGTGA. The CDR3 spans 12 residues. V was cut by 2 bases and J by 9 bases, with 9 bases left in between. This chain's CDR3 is CASSLYTGTQYF. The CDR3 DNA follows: TGTGCCAGCAGCTTATACACGGGGACGCAGTATTTT.

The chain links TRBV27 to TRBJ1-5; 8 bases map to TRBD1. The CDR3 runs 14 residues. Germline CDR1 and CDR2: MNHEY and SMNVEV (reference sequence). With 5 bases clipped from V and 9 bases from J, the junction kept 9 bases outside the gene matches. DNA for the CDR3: TGTGCCAGCAGTCTTCTTACAGGGGGAGGGCCCCAGCATTTT. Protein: CASSLLTGGGPQHF.

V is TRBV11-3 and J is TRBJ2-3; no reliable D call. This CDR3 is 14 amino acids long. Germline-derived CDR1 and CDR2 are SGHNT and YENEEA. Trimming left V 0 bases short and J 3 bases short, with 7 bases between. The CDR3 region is CASSLDTMTDTQYF. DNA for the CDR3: TGTGCCAGCAGCTTAGATACGATGACAGATACGCAGTATTTT. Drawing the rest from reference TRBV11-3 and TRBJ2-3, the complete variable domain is EAGVVQSPRYKIIEKKQPVAFWCNPISGHNTLYWYLQNLGQGPELLIRYENEEAVDDSQLPKDRFSAERLKGVDSTLKIQPAELGDSAVYLCASSLDTMTDTQYFGPGTRLTVL.

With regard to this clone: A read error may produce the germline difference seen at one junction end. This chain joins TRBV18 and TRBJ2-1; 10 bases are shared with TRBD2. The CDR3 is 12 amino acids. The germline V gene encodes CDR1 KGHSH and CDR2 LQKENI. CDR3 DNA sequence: TGTGCCAGCTCTCCACTAGCGGGGGAGCAGTTCTTC. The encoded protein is CASSPLAGEQFF.

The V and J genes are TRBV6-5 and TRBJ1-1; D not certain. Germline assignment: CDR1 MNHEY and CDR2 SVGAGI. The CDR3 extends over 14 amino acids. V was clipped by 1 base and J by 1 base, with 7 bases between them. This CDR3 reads CASSYFRENTEAFF. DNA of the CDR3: TGTGCCAGCAGTTACTTCCGGGAGAACACTGAAGCTTTCTTT.

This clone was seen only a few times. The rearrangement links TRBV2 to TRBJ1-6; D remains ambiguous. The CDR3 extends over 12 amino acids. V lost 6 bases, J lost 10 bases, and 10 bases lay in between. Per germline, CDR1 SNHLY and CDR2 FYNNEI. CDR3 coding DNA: TGTGCCAGCAGCGGCACTTTATCACCCCTCCACTTT. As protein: CASSGTLSPLHF.

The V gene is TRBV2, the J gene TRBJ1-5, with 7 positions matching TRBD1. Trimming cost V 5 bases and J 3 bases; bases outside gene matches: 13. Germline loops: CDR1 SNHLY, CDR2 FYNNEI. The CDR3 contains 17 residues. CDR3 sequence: CASSLRQGPSNNQPQHF. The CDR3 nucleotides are TGTGCCAGCAGTCTCCGACAGGGCCCCAGTAACAATCAGCCCCAGCATTTT.

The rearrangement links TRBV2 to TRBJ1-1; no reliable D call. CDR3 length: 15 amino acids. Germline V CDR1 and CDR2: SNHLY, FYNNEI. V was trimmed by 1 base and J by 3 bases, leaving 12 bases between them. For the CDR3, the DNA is TGTGCCAGCAGTGAAGTAGGGCCTGAGGACACTGAAGCTTTCTTT. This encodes CASSEVGPEDTEAFF.

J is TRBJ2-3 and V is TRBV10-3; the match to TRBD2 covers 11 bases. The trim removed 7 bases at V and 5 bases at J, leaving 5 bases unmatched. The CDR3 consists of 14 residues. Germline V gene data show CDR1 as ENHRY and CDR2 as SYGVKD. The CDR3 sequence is CAINTSGREDTQYF. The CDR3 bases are TGTGCCATCAATACTAGCGGGAGAGAAGATACGCAGTATTTT.

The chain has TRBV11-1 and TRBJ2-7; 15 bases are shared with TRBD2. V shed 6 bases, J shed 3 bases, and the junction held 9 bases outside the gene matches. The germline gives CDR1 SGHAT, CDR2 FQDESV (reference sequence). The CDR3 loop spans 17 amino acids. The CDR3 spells CASSRTSGGASVYEQYF. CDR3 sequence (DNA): TGTGCCAGCAGTCGGACTAGCGGGGGGGCCAGCGTCTACGAGCAGTACTTC.

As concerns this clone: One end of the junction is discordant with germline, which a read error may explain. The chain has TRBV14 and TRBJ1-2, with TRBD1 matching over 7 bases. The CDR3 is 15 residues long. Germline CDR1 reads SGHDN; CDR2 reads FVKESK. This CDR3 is CAGSQDLRQGYGYTF. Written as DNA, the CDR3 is TGTGCCGGCAGCCAAGATTTGAGACAGGGATATGGCTACACCTTC. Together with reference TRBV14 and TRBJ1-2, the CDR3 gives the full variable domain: EAGVTQFPSHSVIEKGQTVTLRCDPISGHDNLYWYRRVMGKEIKFLLHFVKESKQDESGMPNNRFLAERTGGTYSTLKVQPAELEDSGVYFCAGSQDLRQGYGYTFGSGTRLTVV.

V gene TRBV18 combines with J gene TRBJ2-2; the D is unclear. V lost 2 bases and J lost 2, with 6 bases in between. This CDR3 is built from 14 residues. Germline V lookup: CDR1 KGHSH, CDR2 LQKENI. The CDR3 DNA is TGTGCCAGCTCACCATTACGAAACACCGGGGAGCTGTTTTTT. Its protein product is CASSPLRNTGELFF.

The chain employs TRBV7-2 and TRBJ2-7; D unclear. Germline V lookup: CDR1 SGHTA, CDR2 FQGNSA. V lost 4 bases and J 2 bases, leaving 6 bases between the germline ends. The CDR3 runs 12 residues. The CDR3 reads CASSSTTYEQYF. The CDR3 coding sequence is TGTGCCAGCAGCTCTACCACCTACGAGCAGTACTTC. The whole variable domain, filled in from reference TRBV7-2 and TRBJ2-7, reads GAGVSQSPSNKVTEKGKDVELRCDPISGHTALYWYRQSLGQGLEFLIYFQGNSAPDKSGLPSDRFSAERTGGSVSTLTIQRTQQEDSAVYLCASSSTTYEQYFGPGTRLTVT.

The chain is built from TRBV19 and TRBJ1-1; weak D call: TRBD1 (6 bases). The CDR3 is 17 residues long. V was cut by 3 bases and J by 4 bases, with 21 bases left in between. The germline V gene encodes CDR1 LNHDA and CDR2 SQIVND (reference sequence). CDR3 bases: TGTGCCAGTAGTATTGGGGACACGGTCGGGAGGGGCACTGAAGCTTTCTTT. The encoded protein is CASSIGDTVGRGTEAFF.